The 25 T cell receptor beta chains reported below all come from one sample, sequenced in a study of blood T cell repertoires in COVID-19. The data were produced by immunoSEQ multiplex PCR, yet TCRdb's version contains in-frame clones alone and is incomplete. The sample includes around 130,000 clones, about 81% of them seen just once. Input material: peripheral blood. These receptors were obtained from a woman of 80 years or more with acute or convalescent COVID-19.

This chain links TRBV19 with TRBJ2-3; D is possibly TRBD1 (6 bases). Germline loops: CDR1 LNHDA, CDR2 SQIVND (reference sequence). There are 13 residues in the CDR3. The germline V and J ends were trimmed by 3 bases and 7 bases, with 11 bases remaining between them. CDR3 amino acids: CASSMARGNTQYF. As DNA, the CDR3 is TGTGCCAGTAGTATGGCCAGGGGAAATACGCAGTATTTT.

The J gene is TRBJ1-2, the V gene TRBV24-1; D remains unclear. V was cut by 5 bases and J by 8 bases, with 23 bases left in between. The germline V gene has CDR1 KGHDR and CDR2 SFDVKD. This CDR3 contains 16 residues. The DNA of the CDR3 is TGTGCCACCAGTGGCCCGCGGCGGACGGGGAGTGACGGCTACACCTTC. The encoded protein is CATSGPRRTGSDGYTF.

V is TRBV5-1 and J is TRBJ2-6; TRBD1 matches 9 bases. Trimming at V came to 5 bases and at J to 7 bases, leaving 4 bases not matched to a gene. The CDR3 length is 14 residues. Germline values: CDR1 SGHRS, CDR2 YFSETQ. The CDR3: CASRGQGAANVLTF. The CDR3 DNA reads TGCGCCAGCAGGGGACAGGGTGCTGCCAACGTCCTGACTTTC.

The rearrangement uses TRBV5-1 and TRBJ2-3; 7 bases align to TRBD1. The CDR3 extends over 13 amino acids. The germline V gene encodes CDR1 SGHRS and CDR2 YFSETQ. The trim removed 4 bases at V and 6 bases at J, leaving 5 bases unmatched. The CDR3, as DNA: TGCGCCAGCAGCCCACAGGGGACCGATACGCAGTATTTT. Translated, it gives CASSPQGTDTQYF. Using reference TRBV5-1 and TRBJ2-3 for the parts outside the CDR3, the full variable domain is KAGVTQTPRYLIKTRGQQVTLSCSPISGHRSVSWYQQTPGQGLQFLFEYFSETQRNKGNFPGRFSGRQFSNSRSEMNVSTLELGDSALYLCASSPQGTDTQYFGPGTRLTVL.

The chain links TRBV5-1 to TRBJ1-4; no definite D call. V lost 2 bases to trimming and J lost 3 bases, with 8 bases between them. Germline values: CDR1 SGHRS, CDR2 YFSETQ. CDR3 length: 14 amino acids. CDR3 residues: CASSFGLANEKLFF. CDR3 DNA sequence: TGCGCCAGCAGCTTCGGACTAGCTAATGAAAAACTGTTTTTT.

The gene calls are TRBV5-5 and TRBJ2-7, with TRBD1 matching 8 bases. Germline-derived CDR1 and CDR2 are SGHKS and YYEKEE (reference sequence). The ends lost 4 bases at V and 4 bases at J; junction bases unmatched: 7. The CDR3 sequence is 14 residues long. The CDR3 nucleotides are TGTGCCAGCAGCGCTGGGACAGGAGAGTACGAGCAGTACTTC. The encoded protein is CASSAGTGEYEQYF. Together with reference TRBV5-5 and TRBJ2-7, the CDR3 gives the full variable domain: DAGVTQSPTHLIKTRGQQVTLRCSPISGHKSVSWYQQVLGQGPQFIFQYYEKEERGRGNFPDRFSARQFPNYSSELNVNALLLGDSALYLCASSAGTGEYEQYFGPGTRLTVT.

CDR3 protein: CASSPVGGQGNGYTF. The CDR3 DNA reads as TGTGCCAGCAGCCCCGTGGGGGGACAGGGGAATGGCTACACCTTC. The chain is built from TRBV7-2 and TRBJ1-2, with 10 positions matching TRBD1. CDR3 length: 15 residues. V trimming: 5 bases; J trimming: 6 bases; junction bases outside the gene matches: 9. CDR1 SGHTA and CDR2 FQGNSA come from the germline V gene.

The rearrangement joins TRBV28 to TRBJ2-3, with 9 bases matching TRBD1. Germline V lookup: CDR1 MDHEN, CDR2 SYDVKM. The junction had 19 bases not matched to a gene; V was cut back by 6 bases and J by 3 bases. This CDR3 comprises 19 residues. The CDR3 sequence is CASSGSRGQGSIGTDTQYF. As DNA, the CDR3 is TGTGCCAGCAGCGGGTCCCGGGGACAGGGTTCGATTGGGACAGATACGCAGTATTTT. Full variable domain (missing parts from reference TRBV28 and TRBJ2-3): DVKVTQSSRYLVKRTGEKVFLECVQDMDHENMFWYRQDPGLGLRLIYFSYDVKMKEKGDIPEGYSVSREKKERFSLILESASTNQTSMYLCASSGSRGQGSIGTDTQYFGPGTRLTVL.

This chain uses TRBV5-1 with TRBJ1-2, with 10 bases matching TRBD1. The length of the CDR3 is 13 residues. The V and J ends lost 7 bases and 5 bases, in that order; junction bases with no gene match: 5. The V gene's germline CDR1 is SGHRS and CDR2 YFSETQ. CDR3 sequence: CASGLGQGYGYTF. CDR3 coding DNA: TGCGCCAGCGGGCTGGGACAGGGGTATGGCTACACCTTC.

This clone has more than one count but fewer than ten. The rearrangement links TRBV21-1 to TRBJ1-5. TRBV21-1 is a listed pseudogene. The CDR3 extends over 14 amino acids. This chain's CDR3 is CASSPGLVTQPQHF. The CDR3 coding sequence is TGTGCCAGCAGCCCGGGACTCGTTACTCAGCCCCAGCATTTT.

The chain links TRBV7-6 to TRBJ1-2, with 12 bases identical to TRBD1. This CDR3 has 17 residues. V lost 5 bases and J lost 1; bases outside the gene matches: 8. Germline-derived CDR1 and CDR2 are SGHVS and FNYEAQ. The CDR3 sequence is CASSHSGTGGLNYGYTF. The CDR3 DNA reads TGTGCCAGCAGCCACTCGGGGACAGGGGGCCTTAACTATGGCTACACCTTC.

This chain joins TRBV6-2 or TRBV6-3 and TRBJ2-7; D may be TRBD1 (5 bases). The CDR3 extends over 15 amino acids. Trimming removed 2 bases at V and 0 bases at J, with 11 bases between. Germline CDR1 reads MNHEY; CDR2 reads SVGEGT. The CDR3 nucleotides are TGTGCCAGCAGTTACGGTGGCAGGGTCTCCTACGAGCAGTACTTC. This sequence encodes CASSYGGRVSYEQYF.

The chain uses TRBV2 and TRBJ2-7, with D maybe TRBD1 (5 bases). Germline-derived CDR1 and CDR2 are SNHLY and FYNNEI. The CDR3 length is 15 residues. V was trimmed by 0 bases and J by 4 bases, leaving 13 bases between them. The CDR3 nucleotides are TGTGCCAGCAGTGAAGCACCGCAGGGTGGTTACGAGCAGTACTTC. Encoded protein: CASSEAPQGGYEQYF.

The chain carries TRBV5-1 and TRBJ2-7, with 7 bases fitting TRBD2. Trimming at V came to 4 bases and at J to 0 bases, leaving 4 bases not matched to a gene. Germline V gives CDR1 SGHRS, CDR2 YFSETQ. The CDR3 runs to 14 residues. The CDR3 is CASSIRTSSYEQYF. The CDR3 region has the DNA TGCGCCAGCAGCATAAGGACTAGCTCCTACGAGCAGTACTTC.

In its sample, this clone was seen a few times. CDR3 nucleotides: TGTGCCAGCAGGCAGACAGGGAATCAGCCCCAGCATTTT. Protein sequence: CASRQTGNQPQHF. V is TRBV12-3 or TRBV12-4 and J is TRBJ1-5; the match to TRBD1 covers 7 bases. Unmatched junction bases numbered 3, after V lost 6 bases and J lost 4 bases. This CDR3 spans 13 amino acids.

This clone was counted only a few times. The rearrangement joins TRBV15 to TRBJ1-1; 7 bases are shared with TRBD1. J lost 9 bases, V lost 2 bases, and 6 bases had no gene match. Germline V gene data show CDR1 as LNHNV and CDR2 as YYDKDF (reference sequence). The CDR3 consists of 13 residues. The CDR3 sequence: CATSRSGTEKAFF. The CDR3, as DNA: TGTGCCACCAGCAGATCCGGGACAGAGAAAGCTTTCTTT.

This chain connects TRBV10-3 to TRBJ2-7, with D perhaps matching TRBD1 (5 bases). The ends were cut back, 1 base at V and 3 bases at J, with 13 bases in the middle. The germline CDR1 and CDR2 sequences are ENHRY and SYGVKD. The CDR3 runs 15 residues. The CDR3 coding sequence is TGTGCCATCAGTGAGTTAGGGGATCCAAACTACGAGCAGTACTTC. It is translated as CAISELGDPNYEQYF.

The chain uses TRBV28 and TRBJ2-7; no definite D call. Germline CDR1 and CDR2: MDHEN and SYDVKM. The CDR3 is 12 amino acids. V was clipped by 1 base and J by 1 base, with 2 bases between them. CDR3 region: CASSLSSYEQYF. The CDR3 DNA sequence: TGTGCCAGCAGTTTATCGTCCTACGAGCAGTACTTC.

For this clone: Other DNA sequences in the sample encode the same CDR3. The chain joins TRBV2 to TRBJ2-3; D is undetermined. CDR1 is SNHLY and CDR2 is FYNNEI in the germline V gene. V lost 6 bases and J lost 1, with 5 bases in between. The CDR3 covers 12 residues. Here the CDR3 DNA reads TGTGCCAGCAGGGAGCGCACAGATACGCAGTATTTT. Translated: CASRERTDTQYF. Using reference TRBV2 and TRBJ2-3 for the parts outside the CDR3, the full variable domain is EPEVTQTPSHQVTQMGQEVILRCVPISNHLYFYWYRQILGQKVEFLVSFYNNEISEKSEIFDDQFSVERPDGSNFTLKIRSTKLEDSAMYFCASRERTDTQYFGPGTRLTVL.

This clone was observed a handful of times. The gene calls are TRBV23-1 and TRBJ2-7, with TRBD2 as a possible D gene (7 bases). TRBV23-1 is annotated as an ORF whose role is uncertain. CDR3 size: 16 residues. V shed 1 base and J shed 7 bases, with 20 bases lying between them. The CDR3 sequence is CASSQWGGGAPSEQYF. The CDR3 DNA follows: TGCGCCAGCAGTCAATGGGGAGGGGGGGCCCCTTCAGAGCAGTACTTC.

The sample holds a few counts of this clone. V usage is TRBV5-1 and J usage is TRBJ1-1; 8 bases line up with TRBD1. The CDR3 is 19 residues long. V shed 0 bases and J 0 bases; nucleotides not matched to a gene: 13. Germline V lookup: CDR1 SGHRS, CDR2 YFSETQ. This chain's CDR3 is CASSLAGDRTPSLNTEAFF. The CDR3 bases are TGCGCCAGCAGCTTGGCCGGGGACAGGACACCCTCGTTGAACACTGAAGCTTTCTTT.

The genes are TRBV2 and TRBJ1-5; 10 bases agree with TRBD1. The CDR3 totals 15 residues. The V and J ends lost 4 bases and 3 bases, in that order; junction bases with no gene match: 3. Germline values: CDR1 SNHLY, CDR2 FYNNEI. CDR3 nucleotide sequence: TGTGCCAGCAGTGGGACAGGGGGTCACAATCAGCCCCAGCATTTT. Translation: CASSGTGGHNQPQHF.

The V gene is TRBV28, the J gene TRBJ2-1, with 9 bases fitting TRBD1. This CDR3 is built from 14 residues. Looked up from germline, CDR1 is MDHEN and CDR2 is SYDVKM. After removal of 6 bases from V and 7 bases from J, the junction contained 7 bases not matched to a gene. Written as DNA, the CDR3 is TGTGCCAGCAGCACCGGACAGGGGTGGAATGAGCAGTTCTTC. Its translation: CASSTGQGWNEQFF.

The chain employs TRBV5-4 and TRBJ2-5; weak D call: TRBD2 (6 bases). Germline assignment: CDR1 SGHNT and CDR2 YYREEE (reference sequence). CDR3 size: 17 residues. Trimming stripped 0 bases from V and 2 bases from J, with 17 bases between. In nucleotides, the CDR3 is TGTGCCAGCAGCTTGGGGCTGAATAGCGGCTATCAAGAGACCCAGTACTTC. This encodes CASSLGLNSGYQETQYF.

This chain connects TRBV5-1 to TRBJ2-6; the D gene is possibly TRBD2 (5 bases). This CDR3 is 17 amino acids long. Germline CDR1 SGHRS, CDR2 YFSETQ. Deletions cut 1 base from V and 2 bases from J, with 13 bases between. The DNA of the CDR3 is TGCGCCAGCAGCTTGACTCCAACGGGGACTGGGGCCAACGTCCTGACTTTC. It is translated as CASSLTPTGTGANVLTF.